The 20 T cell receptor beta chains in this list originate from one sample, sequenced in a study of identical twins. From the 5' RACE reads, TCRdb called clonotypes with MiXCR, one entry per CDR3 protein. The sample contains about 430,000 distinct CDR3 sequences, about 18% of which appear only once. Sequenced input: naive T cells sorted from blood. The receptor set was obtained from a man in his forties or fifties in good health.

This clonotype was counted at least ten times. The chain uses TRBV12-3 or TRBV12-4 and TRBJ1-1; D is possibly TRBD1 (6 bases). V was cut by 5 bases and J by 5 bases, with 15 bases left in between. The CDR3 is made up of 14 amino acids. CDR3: CASSQQRRGTEAFF. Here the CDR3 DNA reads TGTGCCAGCAGTCAACAAAGAAGGGGGACTGAAGCTTTCTTT.

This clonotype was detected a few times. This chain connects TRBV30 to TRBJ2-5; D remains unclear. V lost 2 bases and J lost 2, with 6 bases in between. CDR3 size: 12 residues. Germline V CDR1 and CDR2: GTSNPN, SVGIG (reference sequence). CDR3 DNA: TGTGCCTGGAGTACGATGCAAGAGACCCAGTACTTC. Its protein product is CAWSTMQETQYF.

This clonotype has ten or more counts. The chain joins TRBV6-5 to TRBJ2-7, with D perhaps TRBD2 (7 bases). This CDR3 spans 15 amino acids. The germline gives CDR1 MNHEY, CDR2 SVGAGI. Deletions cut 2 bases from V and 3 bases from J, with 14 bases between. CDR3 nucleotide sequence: TGTGCCAGCAGTTACGCCGGGGGGCAGGGCTACGAGCAGTACTTC. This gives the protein CASSYAGGQGYEQYF.

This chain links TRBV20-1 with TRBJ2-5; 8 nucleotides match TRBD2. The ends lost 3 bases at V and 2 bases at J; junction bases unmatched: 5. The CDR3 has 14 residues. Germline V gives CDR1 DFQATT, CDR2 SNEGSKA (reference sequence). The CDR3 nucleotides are TGCAGTGCTAGTCGGGGGGGCTCTCAAGAGACCCAGTACTTC. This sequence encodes CSASRGGSQETQYF.

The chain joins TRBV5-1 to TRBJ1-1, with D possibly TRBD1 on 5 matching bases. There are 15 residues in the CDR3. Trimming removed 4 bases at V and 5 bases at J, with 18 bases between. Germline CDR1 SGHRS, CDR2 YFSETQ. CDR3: CASSLEGSTKTEAFF. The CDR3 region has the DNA TGCGCCAGCAGCCTAGAGGGGTCCACCAAAACTGAAGCTTTCTTT.

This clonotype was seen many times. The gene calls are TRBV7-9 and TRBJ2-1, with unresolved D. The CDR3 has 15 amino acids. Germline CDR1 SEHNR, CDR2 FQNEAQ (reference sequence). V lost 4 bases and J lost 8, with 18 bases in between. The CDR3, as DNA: TGTGCCAGCAGCTCCCCGCAGGCGCCCTGGGATGAGCAGTTCTTC. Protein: CASSSPQAPWDEQFF. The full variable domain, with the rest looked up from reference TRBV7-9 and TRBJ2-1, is DTGVSQNPRHKITKRGQNVTFRCDPISEHNRLYWYRQTLGQGPEFLTYFQNEAQLEKSRLLSDRFSAERPKGSFSTLEIQRTEQGDSAMYLCASSSPQAPWDEQFFGPGTRLTVL.

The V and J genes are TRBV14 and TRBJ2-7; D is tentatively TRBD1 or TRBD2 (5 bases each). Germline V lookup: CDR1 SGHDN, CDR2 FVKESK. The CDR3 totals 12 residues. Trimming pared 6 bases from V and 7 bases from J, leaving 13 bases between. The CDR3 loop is CASSVGAWEQYF. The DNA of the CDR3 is TGTGCCAGCAGTGTCGGGGCCTGGGAGCAGTACTTC. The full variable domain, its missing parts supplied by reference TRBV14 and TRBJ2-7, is EAGVTQFPSHSVIEKGQTVTLRCDPISGHDNLYWYRRVMGKEIKFLLHFVKESKQDESGMPNNRFLAERTGGTYSTLKVQPAELEDSGVYFCASSVGAWEQYFGPGTRLTVT.

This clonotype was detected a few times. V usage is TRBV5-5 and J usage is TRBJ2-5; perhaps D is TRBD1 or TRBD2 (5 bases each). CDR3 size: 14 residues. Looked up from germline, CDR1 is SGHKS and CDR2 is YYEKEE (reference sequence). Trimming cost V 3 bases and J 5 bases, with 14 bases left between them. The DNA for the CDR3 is TGTGCCAGCAGCTCCCAGGGCTGGGGGGAGACCCAGTACTTC. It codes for CASSSQGWGETQYF.

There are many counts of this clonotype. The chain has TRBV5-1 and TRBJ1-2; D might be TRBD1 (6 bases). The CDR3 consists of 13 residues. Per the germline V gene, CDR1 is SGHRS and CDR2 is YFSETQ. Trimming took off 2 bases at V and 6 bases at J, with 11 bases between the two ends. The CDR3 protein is CASSFAGEDGYTF. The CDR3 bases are TGCGCCAGCAGCTTCGCAGGGGAGGATGGCTACACCTTC. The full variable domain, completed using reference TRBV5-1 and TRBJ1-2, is KAGVTQTPRYLIKTRGQQVTLSCSPISGHRSVSWYQQTPGQGLQFLFEYFSETQRNKGNFPGRFSGRQFSNSRSEMNVSTLELGDSALYLCASSFAGEDGYTFGSGTRLTVV.

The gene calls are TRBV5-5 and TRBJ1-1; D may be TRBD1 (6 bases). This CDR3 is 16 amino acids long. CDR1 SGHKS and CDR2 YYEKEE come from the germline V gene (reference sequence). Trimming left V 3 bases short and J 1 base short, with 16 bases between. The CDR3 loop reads CASSSGAATRNTEAFF. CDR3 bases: TGTGCCAGCAGCTCGGGGGCCGCCACCAGGAACACTGAAGCTTTCTTT.

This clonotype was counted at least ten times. DNA of the CDR3: TGCAGCGTTATACTAGCGGGGCGCACAGATACGCAGTATTTT. It translates to CSVILAGRTDTQYF. The chain has TRBV29-1 and TRBJ2-3; 10 bases are a match to TRBD2. The J segment lost 1 base and the V segment lost 5 bases, leaving 3 bases of the junction unmatched. The length of the CDR3 is 14 residues. Germline-derived CDR1 and CDR2 are SQVTM and ANQGSEA.

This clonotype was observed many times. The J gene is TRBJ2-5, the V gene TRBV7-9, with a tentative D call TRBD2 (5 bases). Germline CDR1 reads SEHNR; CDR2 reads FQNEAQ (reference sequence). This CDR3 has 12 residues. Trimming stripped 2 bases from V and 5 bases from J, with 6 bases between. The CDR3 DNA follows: TGTGCCAGCAGCTTACGGGATGAGACCCAGTACTTC. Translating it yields CASSLRDETQYF.

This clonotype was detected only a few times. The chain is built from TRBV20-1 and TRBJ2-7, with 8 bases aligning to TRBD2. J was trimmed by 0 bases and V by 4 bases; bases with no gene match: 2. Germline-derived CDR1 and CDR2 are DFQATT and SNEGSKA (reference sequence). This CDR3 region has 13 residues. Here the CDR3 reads CSATGTSSYEQYF. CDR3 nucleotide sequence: TGCAGTGCTACCGGGACTAGCTCCTACGAGCAGTACTTC.

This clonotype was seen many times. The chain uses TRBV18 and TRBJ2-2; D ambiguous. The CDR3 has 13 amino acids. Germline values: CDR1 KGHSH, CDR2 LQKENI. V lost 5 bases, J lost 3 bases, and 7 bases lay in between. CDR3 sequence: CASSTTDTGELFF. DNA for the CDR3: TGTGCCAGCTCAACCACTGACACCGGGGAGCTGTTTTTT.

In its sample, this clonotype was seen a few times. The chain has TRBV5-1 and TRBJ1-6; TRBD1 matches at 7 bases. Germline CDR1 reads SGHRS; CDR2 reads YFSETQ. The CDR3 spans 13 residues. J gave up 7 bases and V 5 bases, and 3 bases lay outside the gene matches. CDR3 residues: CASRQGLNSPLHF. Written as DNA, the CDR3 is TGCGCCAGCAGACAGGGGCTAAATTCACCCCTCCACTTT.

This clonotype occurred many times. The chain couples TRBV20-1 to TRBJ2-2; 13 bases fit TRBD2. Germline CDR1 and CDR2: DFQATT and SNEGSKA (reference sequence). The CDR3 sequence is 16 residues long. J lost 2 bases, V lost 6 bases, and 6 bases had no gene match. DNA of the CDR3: TGCAGTGCCAGACTAGCGGGGGGCATAAACACCGGGGAGCTGTTTTTT. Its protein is CSARLAGGINTGELFF.

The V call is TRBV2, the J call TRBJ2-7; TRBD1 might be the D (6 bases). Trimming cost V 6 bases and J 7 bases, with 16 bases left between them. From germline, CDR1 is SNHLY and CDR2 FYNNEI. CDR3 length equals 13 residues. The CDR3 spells CASSVNRDREQYF. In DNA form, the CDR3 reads TGTGCCAGCAGCGTAAACAGGGATAGGGAGCAGTACTTC.

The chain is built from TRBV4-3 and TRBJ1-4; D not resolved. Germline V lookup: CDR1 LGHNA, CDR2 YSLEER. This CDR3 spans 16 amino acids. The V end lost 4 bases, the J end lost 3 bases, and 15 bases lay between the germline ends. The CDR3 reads CASSPGLGPANEKLFF. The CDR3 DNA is TGCGCCAGCAGCCCAGGTCTCGGACCGGCTAATGAAAAACTGTTTTTT.

This chain's CDR3 is CASSASGGYGNTIYF. The CDR3 bases are TGTGCCAGCAGCGCATCAGGGGGCTATGGAAACACCATATATTTT. This sequence joins TRBV9 and TRBJ1-3, with TRBD1 identical over 8 bases. V lost 3 bases, J lost 3 bases, and 5 bases stayed unmatched. Germline CDR1 and CDR2: SGDLS and YYNGEE. This CDR3 comprises 15 residues.

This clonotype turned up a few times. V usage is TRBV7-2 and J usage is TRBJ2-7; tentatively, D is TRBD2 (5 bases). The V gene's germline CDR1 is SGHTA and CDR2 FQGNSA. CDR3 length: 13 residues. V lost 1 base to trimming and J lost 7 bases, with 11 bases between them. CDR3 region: CASSLGLALEQYF. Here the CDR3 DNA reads TGTGCCAGCAGCTTAGGTCTAGCACTAGAGCAGTACTTC.